These 2 T cell receptor beta chains were all obtained from the same sample, sequenced in a study of glioma-infiltrating T cells. Amplification of TCR alpha and beta CDR3 regions from RNA used iRepertoire nested multiplex PCR. TCRdb re-called the multiplex PCR reads with MiXCR, one entry per CDR3 protein. The sample comprises more than 350,000 distinct CDR3 sequences, roughly two fifths of which are singletons, and around 13% rests with the top ten. What was sequenced was glioma tissue, nonneoplastic brain tissue, or PBMCs (not recorded which). Receptors were obtained from a human donor with low-grade glioma or glioblastoma, undergoing nonglioma brain surgery, or in good health (not recorded which).

The V call is TRBV4-1, the J call TRBJ2-3; 16 bases are a match to TRBD2. V gave up 4 bases and J gave up 6 bases; unmatched junction bases: 10. The CDR3 contains 18 residues. The germline V gene has CDR1 MGHRA and CDR2 YSYEKL. CDR3 region: CASSRSRGLAGGPDTQYF. The CDR3, as DNA: TGCGCCAGCAGCCGCAGTAGGGGACTAGCGGGAGGGCCCGATACGCAGTATTTT.

This clonotype showed up many times. CDR3 amino acids: CASSLVAFNSYNEQFF. The CDR3 DNA sequence: TGTGCCAGCAGTTTGGTAGCGTTCAACTCCTACAATGAGCAGTTCTTC. The chain is built from TRBV27 and TRBJ2-1; tentative D call: TRBD2 (5 bases). Per germline, CDR1 MNHEY and CDR2 SMNVEV (reference sequence). The V end lost 3 bases, the J end lost 0 bases, and 12 bases lay between the germline ends. This CDR3 comprises 16 residues.